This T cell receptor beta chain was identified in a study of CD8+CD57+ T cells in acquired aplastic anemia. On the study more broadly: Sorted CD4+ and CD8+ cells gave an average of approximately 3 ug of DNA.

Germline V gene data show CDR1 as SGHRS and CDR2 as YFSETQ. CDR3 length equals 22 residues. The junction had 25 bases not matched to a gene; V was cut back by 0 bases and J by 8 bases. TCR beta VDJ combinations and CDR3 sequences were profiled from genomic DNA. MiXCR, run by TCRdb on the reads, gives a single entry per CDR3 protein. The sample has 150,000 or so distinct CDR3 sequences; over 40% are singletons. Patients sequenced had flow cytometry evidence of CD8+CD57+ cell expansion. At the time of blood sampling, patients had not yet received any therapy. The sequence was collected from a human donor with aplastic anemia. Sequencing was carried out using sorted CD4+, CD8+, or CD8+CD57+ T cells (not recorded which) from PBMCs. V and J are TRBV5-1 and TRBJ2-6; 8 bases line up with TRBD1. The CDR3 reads CASSLDVVVFGQGVVGTNVLTF. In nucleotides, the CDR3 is TGCGCCAGCAGCTTGGATGTGGTTGTGTTCGGACAGGGAGTCGTCGGGACCAACGTCCTGACTTTC.